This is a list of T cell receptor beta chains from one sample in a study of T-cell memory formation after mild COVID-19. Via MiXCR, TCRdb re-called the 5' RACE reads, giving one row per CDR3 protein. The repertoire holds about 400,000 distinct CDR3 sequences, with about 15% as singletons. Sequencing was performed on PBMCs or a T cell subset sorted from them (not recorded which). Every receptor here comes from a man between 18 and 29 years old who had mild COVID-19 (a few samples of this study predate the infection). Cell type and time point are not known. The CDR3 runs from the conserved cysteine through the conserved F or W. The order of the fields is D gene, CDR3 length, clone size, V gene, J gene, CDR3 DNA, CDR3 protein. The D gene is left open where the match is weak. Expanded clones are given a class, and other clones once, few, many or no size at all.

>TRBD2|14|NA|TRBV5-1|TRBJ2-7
TGCGCCAGCAGCCAAAGCGGGGGGTATGACGAGCAGTACTTC
CASSQSGGYDEQYF
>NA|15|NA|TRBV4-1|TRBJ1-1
TGCGCCAGCAGCCAAGATGGGGGAGGGGACACTGAAGCTTTCTTT
CASSQDGGGDTEAFF
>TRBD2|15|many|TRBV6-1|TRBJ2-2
TGTGCCAGCAGTTTGCGGGGGGGCAGCACCGGGGAGCTGTTTTTT
CASSLRGGSTGELFF
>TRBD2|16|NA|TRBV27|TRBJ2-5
TGTGCCAGCAGTATAGGGACTAGCGGGGGGAGAGAGACCCAGTACTTC
CASSIGTSGGRETQYF
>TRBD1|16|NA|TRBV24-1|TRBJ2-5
TGTGCCACCAGTGCCCCCCTGGGACAGGGCAAAGAGACCCAGTACTTC
CATSAPLGQGKETQYF
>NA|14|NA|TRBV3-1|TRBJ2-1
TGTGCCAGCAGCCACTGGACACCAAACAATGAGCAGTTCTTC
CASSHWTPNNEQFF
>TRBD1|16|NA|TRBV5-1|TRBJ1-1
TGCGCCAGCAGCTCGGAGGGACAGGGATTGAACACTGAAGCTTTCTTT
CASSSEGQGLNTEAFF
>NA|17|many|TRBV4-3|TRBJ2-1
TGCGCCAGCAGCCAAGAAACCCGGCAGGGTGGTTACAATGAGCAGTTCTTC
CASSQETRQGGYNEQFF
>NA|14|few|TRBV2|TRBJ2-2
TGTGCCAGCAGTGATCTAGCTCAGGCCGGGGAGCTGTTTTTT
CASSDLAQAGELFF
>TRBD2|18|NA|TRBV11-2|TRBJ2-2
TGTGCCAGCAGCTTACATGGTGTAGCGGGGGGGATCACCGGGGAGCTGTTTTTT
CASSLHGVAGGITGELFF
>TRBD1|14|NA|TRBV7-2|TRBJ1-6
TGTGCCAGCAGCTTAGGTGGGACAGGGAAGACCCTCCACTTT
CASSLGGTGKTLHF
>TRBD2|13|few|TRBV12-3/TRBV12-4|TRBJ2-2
TGTGCCAGCACTTGGACTAGCGGTGGGGAGCTGTTTTTT
CASTWTSGGELFF
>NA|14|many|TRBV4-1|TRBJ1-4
TGCGCCAGCAGCCAGGAGGTCCAGGGCGAAAAACTGTTTTTT
CASSQEVQGEKLFF
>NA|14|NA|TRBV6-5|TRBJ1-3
TGTGCCAGCAGCGCAGGGTTCAGAGGAAACACCATATATTTT
CASSAGFRGNTIYF
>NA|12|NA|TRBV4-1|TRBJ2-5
TGCGCCAGCAGCCAAACCCGAGAGACCCAGTACTTC
CASSQTRETQYF
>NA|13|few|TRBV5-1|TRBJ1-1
TGCGCCAGCAGCCCCAGGGGAATCACTGAAGCTTTCTTT
CASSPRGITEAFF
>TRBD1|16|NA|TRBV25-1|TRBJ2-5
TGTGCCAGCAGTGACCGGGACAGGGGTAGTCGAGAGACCCAGTACTTC
CASSDRDRGSRETQYF
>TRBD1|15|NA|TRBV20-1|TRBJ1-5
TGCAGTGCTAGAGTGGGGACAGGGACAGATCAGCCCCAGCATTTT
CSARVGTGTDQPQHF
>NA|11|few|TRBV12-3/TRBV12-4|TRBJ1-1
TGTGCCAGCAGTATACTCACTGAAGCTTTCTTT
CASSILTEAFF
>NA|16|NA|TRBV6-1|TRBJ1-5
TGTGCCAGCAGTGCCTCGGCGGCATCTTCCAATCAGCCCCAGCATTTT
CASSASAASSNQPQHF
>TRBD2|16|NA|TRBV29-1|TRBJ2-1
TGCAGCGTTCTATCAACTAGCGGGGGGAACTACAATGAGCAGTTCTTC
CSVLSTSGGNYNEQFF
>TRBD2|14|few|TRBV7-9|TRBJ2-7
TGTGCCAGCAGCTTAAGCGGGGGGTCCCACGAGCAGTACTTC
CASSLSGGSHEQYF
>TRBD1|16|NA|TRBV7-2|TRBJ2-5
TGTGCCAGCAGCTTATCGGTGACAGGGGGTCAAGAGACCCAGTACTTC
CASSLSVTGGQETQYF
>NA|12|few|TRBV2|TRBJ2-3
TGTGCCAGCACACAAAACACAGATACGCAGTATTTT
CASTQNTDTQYF
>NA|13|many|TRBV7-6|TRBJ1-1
TGTGCCAGCAGCCGGGAACAGAACACTGAAGCTTTCTTT
CASSREQNTEAFF
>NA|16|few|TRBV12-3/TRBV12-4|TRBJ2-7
TGTGCCAGCAGTTGGGGGACCAGGGGAGGGACCTACGAGCAGTACTTC
CASSWGTRGGTYEQYF
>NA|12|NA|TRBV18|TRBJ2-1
TGTGCCAGCTCAGCCACAGGGCGGGAGCAGTTCTTC
CASSATGREQFF
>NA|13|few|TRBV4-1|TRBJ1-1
TGCGCCAGCAGCTCACGGGAGGTCACTGAAGCTTTCTTT
CASSSREVTEAFF
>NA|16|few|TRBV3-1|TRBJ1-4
TGTGCCAGCAGCCAAGACGGAAGGGCGACTAATGAAAAACTGTTTTTT
CASSQDGRATNEKLFF
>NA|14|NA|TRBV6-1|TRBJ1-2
TGTGCCAGCAGTGGGCAGGGACTGTTCTATGGCTACACCTTC
CASSGQGLFYGYTF
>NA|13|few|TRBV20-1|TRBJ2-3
TGCAGTGCTTTCATCTCCGAGGAAGATACGCAGTATTTT
CSAFISEEDTQYF
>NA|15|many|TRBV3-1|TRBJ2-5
TGTGCCAGCAGCCCGTTGGCGAGGTACCAAGAGACCCAGTACTTC
CASSPLARYQETQYF
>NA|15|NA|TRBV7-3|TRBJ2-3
TGTGCCAGCAGGATAGGCGTTACTAGCACAGATACGCAGTATTTT
CASRIGVTSTDTQYF
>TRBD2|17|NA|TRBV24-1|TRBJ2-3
TGTGCCACCAGTGATGAGACTAGCGGGGGGATCACAGATACGCAGTATTTT
CATSDETSGGITDTQYF
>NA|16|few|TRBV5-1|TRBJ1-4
TGCGCCAGCAGCGCCAGCCCTCCGGGTTCTGGGGAAAAACTGTTTTTT
CASSASPPGSGEKLFF
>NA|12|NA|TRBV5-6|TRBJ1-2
TGTTCCAGCAGCAGGGACACCTATGGCTACACCTTC
CSSSRDTYGYTF
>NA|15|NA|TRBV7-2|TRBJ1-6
TGTGCCAGCAGCCAAAGACAGGCCGGTAATTCACCCCTCCACTTT
CASSQRQAGNSPLHF
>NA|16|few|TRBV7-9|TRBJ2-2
TGTGCCAGCAACCCTCGGGGGCGGGGCGACACCGGGGAGCTGTTTTTT
CASNPRGRGDTGELFF
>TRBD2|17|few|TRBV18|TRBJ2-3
TGTGCCAGCTCACCACAGGGACTAGCGGGGGGGCCAGATACGCAGTATTTT
CASSPQGLAGGPDTQYF
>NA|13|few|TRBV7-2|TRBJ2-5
TGTGCCAGCAGCTTTATCAGGGCGGAGACCCAGTACTTC
CASSFIRAETQYF
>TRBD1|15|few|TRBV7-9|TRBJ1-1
TGTGCCAGCACCTCCAAAGACAGGGGGAACACTGAAGCTTTCTTT
CASTSKDRGNTEAFF
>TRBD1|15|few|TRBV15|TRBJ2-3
TGTGCCACCAGCAGAGTGACAGGGGGAACAGATACGCAGTATTTT
CATSRVTGGTDTQYF
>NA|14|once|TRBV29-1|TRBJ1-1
TGCAGCGTTGAAGATGGGGGTCCGAACACTGAAGCTTTCTTT
CSVEDGGPNTEAFF
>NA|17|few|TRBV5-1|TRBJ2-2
TGCGCCAGCAGCCCTGCCGCAGGGGCTCGGAACACCGGGGAGCTGTTTTTT
CASSPAAGARNTGELFF
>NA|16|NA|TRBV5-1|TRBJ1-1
TGCGCCAGCAGCTCACTACCGGAGACGGGGAACACTGAAGCTTTCTTT
CASSSLPETGNTEAFF
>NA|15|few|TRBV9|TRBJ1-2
TGTGCCAGCAGCGTCAGCAGGGGCCCCCACTATGGCTACACCTTC
CASSVSRGPHYGYTF
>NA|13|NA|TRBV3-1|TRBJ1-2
TGTGCCAGCAGCCAAGTGAACAGGGAGGGCTACACCTTC
CASSQVNREGYTF
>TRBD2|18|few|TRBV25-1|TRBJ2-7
TGTGCCAGCAGTGAATTTGGAGGGACTAGCGGGGTTAACTACGAGCAGTACTTC
CASSEFGGTSGVNYEQYF
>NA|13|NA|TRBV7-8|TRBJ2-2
TGTGCCAGCAGCTTTCCCGGCACCGGGGAGCTGTTTTTT
CASSFPGTGELFF
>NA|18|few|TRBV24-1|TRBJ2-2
TGTGCCACCAGTGATTACGAGATTTGGGGCCCGAACACCGGGGAGCTGTTTTTT
CATSDYEIWGPNTGELFF
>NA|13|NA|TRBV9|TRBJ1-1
TGTGCCAGCGGGGTGGGGATGAACACTGAAGCTTTCTTT
CASGVGMNTEAFF
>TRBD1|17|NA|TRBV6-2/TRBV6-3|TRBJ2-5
TGTGCCAGCAGTTTCCCGTCCTCGGGACAGATTAAAGAGACCCAGTACTTC
CASSFPSSGQIKETQYF